The following is a T cell receptor (beta chain) sequence with its context. Its antigen is currently unknown. This entry belongs to a study of spatial heterogeneity in lung cancer. Time point given: sample taken at primary tumor resection. Samples were donated by 72 untreated early-stage non-small cell lung cancer patients. Unsorted samples of tumor, nontumor lung or frozen PBMC had their whole RNA sequenced. Germline CDR1 and CDR2: MNHNS and SASEGT. The CDR3 sequence is 12 residues long. V dropped 2 bases and J dropped 8 bases, with 8 bases sitting between them. Every cDNA TCR molecule received its own unique molecular identifier. TCRdb ran MiXCR on the 5' RACE reads and lists one entry per CDR3 protein. The data hold 18,000 or so distinct CDR3 sequences, with approximately 6.5% observed a single time. Study results and caveats: The study found that expanded intratumoral alpha and beta TCR counts tracked tumor mutation counts.

This rearrangement joins TRBV6-1 to TRBJ2-3; no firm D call. Specimen: lung tumor tissue, collected at surgery. This clonotype was obtained from a female donor with early-stage non-small cell lung cancer. The chain's CDR3 is CASSEPLGTQYF. The CDR3 coding sequence is TGTGCCAGCAGTGAACCCCTCGGTACGCAGTATTTT.